The 7 T cell receptor beta chains given below trace back to one sample, sequenced in a study of monozygotic twins with inflammatory bowel disease. Using the 5' RACE reads, TCRdb records one entry per CDR3 protein without DNA. This specimen shows approximately 100,000 distinct CDR3 sequences; the ten leading clones hold under 15%. Sequencing was carried out using blood. The receptors shown here come from a human donor with ulcerative colitis or Crohn's disease, or a healthy co-twin of an affected twin (not recorded which).

This chain connects TRBV12-3 or TRBV12-4 to TRBJ2-7; TCRdb indicates TRBD1, and absent DNA this call remains unverified. The CDR3 runs to 16 residues. The CDR3 region is CASSLGTRGGSYEQYF.

The genes are TRBV7-9 and TRBJ2-1. Germline V gene lookup returns CDR1 SEHNR and CDR2 FQNEAQ (reference sequence). The CDR3 loop spans 14 amino acids. This CDR3 reads CASSLFDSYNEQFF.

V usage is TRBV7-2 and J usage is TRBJ2-1. Looked up from germline, CDR1 is SGHTA and CDR2 is FQGNSA. The CDR3 is made up of 13 amino acids. CDR3 protein: CASSAGFYNEQFF.

The V gene is TRBV29-1, the J gene TRBJ2-1; TCRdb's D call of TRBD2 is untestable without DNA. The CDR3 has 16 amino acids. Germline V gene sequence: CDR1 SQVTM, CDR2 ANQGSEA. Here the CDR3 reads CSVEGFRAGGPGEQFF.

CDR3 residues: CASSVHLGGNQPQHF. This chain joins TRBV7-2 and TRBJ1-5; TCRdb proposes TRBD1, but this gene call is untestable without DNA. The CDR3 sequence is 15 residues long. From germline, CDR1 is SGHTA and CDR2 FQGNSA.

V and J are TRBV24-1 and TRBJ2-1; TCRdb designates TRBD2, a call that cannot be tested without DNA. The germline gives CDR1 KGHDR, CDR2 SFDVKD. This CDR3 spans 15 amino acids. CDR3 sequence: CATSGTSGWYNEQFF.

The chain carries TRBV5-1 and TRBJ2-5; as DNA is missing, the TRBD1 call by TCRdb cannot be tested. Germline CDR1 is SGHRS and CDR2 is YFSETQ. This CDR3 has 14 amino acids. This chain's CDR3 is CASRPLGDQETQYF.